Here is one T cell receptor beta chain with its context. Antigen unknown. The sample originates from a study of OX40 agonist ivuxolimab in advanced cancers. Study overall: An anti-OX40 (CD134) antibody with agonistic activity, ivuxolimab, was administered to patients. Among those enrolled, mean age was 60 years (range about 23 to 85) and 82.7% were male. Previous treatment with anti-PD-1, anti-PD-L1 or anti-CTLA-4 therapy was allowed; 40% had received some. General study results and limits: Some of the lowest clonal expansion was seen in partial responders at 0.1-3.0 mg/kg.

This table comes from immunoSEQ multiplex PCR, and its TCRdb copy is limited to in-frame clones, with some not included. This table holds over 70,000 clones, around 88% found once. The sequence was collected from an adult with an advanced solid tumor such as melanoma, head and neck, liver or kidney cancer. Sequencing used CD4+ or CD8+ T cells sorted from blood, obtained in a trial of the OX40 agonist ivuxolimab.

The CDR3 reads CATRQGYYNEQFF. As DNA, the CDR3 is TGTGCCACCCGACAGGGGTACTACAATGAGCAGTTCTTC. V and J are TRBV7-9 and TRBJ2-1, with 8 bases aligning to TRBD1. The V gene end was trimmed by 10 bases and the J gene end by 3 bases; junction bases not matched to a gene: 5. Germline CDR1 is SEHNR and CDR2 is FQNEAQ (reference sequence). The CDR3 runs to 13 residues.